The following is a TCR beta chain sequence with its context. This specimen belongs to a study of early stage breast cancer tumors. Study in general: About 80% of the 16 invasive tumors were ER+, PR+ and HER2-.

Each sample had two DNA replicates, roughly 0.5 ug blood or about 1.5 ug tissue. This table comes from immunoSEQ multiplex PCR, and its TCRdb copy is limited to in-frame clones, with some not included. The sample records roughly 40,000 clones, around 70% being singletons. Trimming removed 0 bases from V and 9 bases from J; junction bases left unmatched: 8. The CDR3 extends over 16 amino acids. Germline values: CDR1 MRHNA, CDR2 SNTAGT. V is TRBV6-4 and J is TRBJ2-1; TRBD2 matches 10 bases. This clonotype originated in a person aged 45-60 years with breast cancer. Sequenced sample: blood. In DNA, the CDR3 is TGTGCCAGCAGTGACTCCAGCGGGGGGGCTGATGGTGAGCAGTTCTTC. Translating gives CASSDSSGGADGEQFF.